This record concerns one T cell receptor (beta chain) sequence. Its target is not known. The assay was immunoSEQ multiplex PCR, and TCRdb's table has in-frame clones only and misses some. The profile covers just under 85,000 clones, with roughly 80% appearing a single time and approximately 0.78% taken by the ten largest. V lost 7 bases and J lost 2, with 17 bases in between. CDR1 LNHDA and CDR2 SQIVND come from the germline V gene (reference sequence). CDR3 size: 15 residues. The data stem from a study of OX40 agonist ivuxolimab in advanced cancers. Overall study findings and caveats: There was clonal expansion of CD4+ and CD8+ blood T cells by week 6 at 0.1 to 3.0 mg/kg.

Autoimmune disease history or systemic immunosuppression led to patient exclusion. The sequencing here drew on CD4+ or CD8+ T cells sorted from blood, taken in a trial of the OX40 agonist ivuxolimab. The gene calls are TRBV19 and TRBJ1-2, with unresolved D. This clonotype was sampled from an adult with an advanced solid tumor such as melanoma, head and neck, liver or kidney cancer. CDR3 region: CASIPDLAANYGYTF. In nucleotides, the CDR3 is TGTGCCAGTATCCCGGATCTAGCGGCCAACTATGGCTACACCTTC.